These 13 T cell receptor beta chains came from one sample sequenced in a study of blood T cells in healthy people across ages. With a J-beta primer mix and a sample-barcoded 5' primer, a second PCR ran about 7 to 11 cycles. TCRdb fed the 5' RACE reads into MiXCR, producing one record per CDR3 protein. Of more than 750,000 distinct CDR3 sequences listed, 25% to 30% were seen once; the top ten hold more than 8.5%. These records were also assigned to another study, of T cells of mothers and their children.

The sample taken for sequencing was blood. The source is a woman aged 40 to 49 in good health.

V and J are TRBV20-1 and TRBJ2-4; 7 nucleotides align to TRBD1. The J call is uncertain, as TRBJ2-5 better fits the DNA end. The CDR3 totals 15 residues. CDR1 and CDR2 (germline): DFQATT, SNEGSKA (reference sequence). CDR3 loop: CSARNDRVGTETQYF. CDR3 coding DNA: TGCAGTGCTAGAAATGACAGGGTAGGGACGGAGACCCAGTACTTC.

The CDR3 reads CATSRAGGWNEQFF. Written as DNA, the CDR3 is TGTGCCACCAGCAGGGCGGGGGGTTGGAATGAGCAGTTCTTC. V gene TRBV15 combines with J gene TRBJ2-1, with 8 positions matching TRBD2. Germline loops: CDR1 LNHNV, CDR2 YYDKDF (reference sequence). The CDR3 spans 14 residues. J gave up 7 bases and V 3 bases, and 5 bases lay outside the gene matches.

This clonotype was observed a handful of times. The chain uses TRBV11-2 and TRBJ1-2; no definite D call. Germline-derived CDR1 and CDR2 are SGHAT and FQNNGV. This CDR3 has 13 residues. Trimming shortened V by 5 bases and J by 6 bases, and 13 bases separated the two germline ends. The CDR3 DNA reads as TGTGCCAGCAGCCTAGGACGGTGGGATGGCTACACCTTC. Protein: CASSLGRWDGYTF.

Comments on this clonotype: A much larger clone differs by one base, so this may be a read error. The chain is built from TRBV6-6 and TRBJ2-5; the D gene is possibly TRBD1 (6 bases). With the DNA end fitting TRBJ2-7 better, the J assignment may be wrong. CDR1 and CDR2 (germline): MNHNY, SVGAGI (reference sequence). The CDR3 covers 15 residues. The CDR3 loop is CASRYERAGENEQYF. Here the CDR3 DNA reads TGTGCCAGCAGATACGAAAGGGCAGGGGAGAACGAGCAGTACTTC.

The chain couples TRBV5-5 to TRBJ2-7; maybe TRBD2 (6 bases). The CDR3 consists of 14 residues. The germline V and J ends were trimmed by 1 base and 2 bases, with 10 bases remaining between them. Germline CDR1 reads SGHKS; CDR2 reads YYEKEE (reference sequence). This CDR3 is CASSLMRGPYEQYF. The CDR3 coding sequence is TGTGCCAGCAGCTTGATGCGGGGCCCCTACGAGCAGTACTTC.

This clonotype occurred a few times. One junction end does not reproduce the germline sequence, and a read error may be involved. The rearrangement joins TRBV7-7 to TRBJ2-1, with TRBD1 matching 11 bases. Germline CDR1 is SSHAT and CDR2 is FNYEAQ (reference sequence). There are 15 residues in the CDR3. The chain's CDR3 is CASSPRTGGADEQFF. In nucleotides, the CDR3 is TGTGCTAGCAGCCCCCGGACAGGGGGCGCGGATGAGCAGTTCTTC.

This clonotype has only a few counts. For the CDR3, the DNA is TGTGCCAGCACCCTGCGGACAGGGGTCACTGAAGCTTTCTTT. Translation: CASTLRTGVTEAFF. The chain uses TRBV12-3 or TRBV12-4 and TRBJ1-1; 9 bases map to TRBD1. CDR3 length equals 14 residues. V trimming: 7 bases; J trimming: 4 bases; junction bases outside the gene matches: 7.

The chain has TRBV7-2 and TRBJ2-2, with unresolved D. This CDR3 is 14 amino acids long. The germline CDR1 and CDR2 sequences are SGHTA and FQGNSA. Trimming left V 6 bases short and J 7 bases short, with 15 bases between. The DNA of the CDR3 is TGTGCCAGCAGTCTTACGAACAGAGGCGGGGAGCTGTTTTTT. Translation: CASSLTNRGGELFF.

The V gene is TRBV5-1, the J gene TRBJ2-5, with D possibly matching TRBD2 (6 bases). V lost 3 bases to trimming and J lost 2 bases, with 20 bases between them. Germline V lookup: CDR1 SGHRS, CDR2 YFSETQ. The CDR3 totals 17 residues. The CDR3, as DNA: TGCGCCAGCAGCTGGATGGAGAGAGGCGGGGTTCAAGAGACCCAGTACTTC. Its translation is CASSWMERGGVQETQYF.

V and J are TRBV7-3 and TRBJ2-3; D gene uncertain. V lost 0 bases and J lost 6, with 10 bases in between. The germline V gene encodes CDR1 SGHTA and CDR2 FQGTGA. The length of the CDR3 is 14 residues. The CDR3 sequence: CASSLTLSSDTQYF. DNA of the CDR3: TGTGCCAGCAGCTTAACGTTAAGTTCGGATACGCAGTATTTT.

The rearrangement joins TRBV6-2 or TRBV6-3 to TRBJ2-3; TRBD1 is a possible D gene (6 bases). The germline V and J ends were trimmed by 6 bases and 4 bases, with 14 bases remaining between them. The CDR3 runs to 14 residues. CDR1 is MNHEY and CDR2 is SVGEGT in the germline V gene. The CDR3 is CASSKTGLADTQYF. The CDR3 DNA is TGTGCCAGCAGCAAAACAGGGTTAGCAGATACGCAGTATTTT.

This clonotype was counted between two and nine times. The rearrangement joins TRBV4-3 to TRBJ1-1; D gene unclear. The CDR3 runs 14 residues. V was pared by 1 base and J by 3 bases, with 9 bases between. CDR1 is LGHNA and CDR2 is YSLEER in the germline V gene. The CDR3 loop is CASSQGSRYTEAFF. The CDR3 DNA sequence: TGCGCCAGCAGCCAAGGGTCACGGTACACTGAAGCTTTCTTT.

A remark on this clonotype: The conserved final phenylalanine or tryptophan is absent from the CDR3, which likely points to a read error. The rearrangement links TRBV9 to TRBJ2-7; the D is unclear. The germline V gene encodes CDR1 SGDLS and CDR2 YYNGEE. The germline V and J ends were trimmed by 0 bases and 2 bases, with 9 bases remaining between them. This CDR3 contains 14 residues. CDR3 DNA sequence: TGTGCCAGCAGCGTAGATTCTGAACCCTACGAGCAGTACTCC. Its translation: CASSVDSEPYEQYS.